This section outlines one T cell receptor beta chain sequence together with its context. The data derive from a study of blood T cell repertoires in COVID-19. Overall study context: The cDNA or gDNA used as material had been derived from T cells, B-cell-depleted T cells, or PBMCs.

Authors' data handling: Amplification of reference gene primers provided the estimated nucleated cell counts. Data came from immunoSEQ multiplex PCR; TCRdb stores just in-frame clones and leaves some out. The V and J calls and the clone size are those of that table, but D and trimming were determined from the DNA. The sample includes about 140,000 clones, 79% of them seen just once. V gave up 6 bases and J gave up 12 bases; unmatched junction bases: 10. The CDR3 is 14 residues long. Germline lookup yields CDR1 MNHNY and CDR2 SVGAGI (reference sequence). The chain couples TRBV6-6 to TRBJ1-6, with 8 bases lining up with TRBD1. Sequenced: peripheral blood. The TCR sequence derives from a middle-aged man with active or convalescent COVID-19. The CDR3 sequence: CASRFGQGVEPLHF. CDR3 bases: TGTGCCAGCAGGTTCGGACAGGGAGTAGAACCCCTCCACTTT.